This T cell receptor beta chain was identified during a study of cytomegalovirus exposure and HLA in healthy donors. In the study overall: Later analysis reported that the approximately 130 validation repertoires shared the platform of the roughly 670 first-cohort repertoires.

The repertoire was sequenced with immunoSEQ multiplex PCR; TCRdb's copy has only in-frame clones and lacks some. Among 150,000 to 200,000 clones listed, 86% were seen once. Turning to this clone: Its target is not known.

Regarding the study as a whole: There were some public TCRs occurring in many donors, but most TCR sequences were rare.

CDR3 length equals 17 residues. Trimming removed 8 bases at V and 3 bases at J, with 24 bases between. From germline, CDR1 is MDHEN and CDR2 SYDVKM. This chain links TRBV28 with TRBJ2-3; no clear D gene. The sequence derives from a man aged 30 to 45 in good health and CMV-seropositive. Specimen: PBMCs. CDR3 sequence: CASFSLRRAPVTDTQYF. CDR3 nucleotide sequence: TGTGCCAGCTTTTCCCTTCGTCGGGCGCCCGTTACAGATACGCAGTATTTT.